One T cell receptor beta chain is described in this entry. Antigen specificity is unknown. This entry is derived from a study of regulatory T cells in long-lasting Graves disease. The time point here: persistent/refractory GD, antithyroid drugs over 5 years with positive TRAb. Isolated PBMC RNA provided the starting material for the TCR library. Nine-milliliter peripheral blood samples went into EDTA tubes. Building of the TCR beta libraries involved iRepertoire HTBI primers and Arm-PCR of CDR3 regions. A single record per CDR3 protein comes from TCRdb applying MiXCR to the multiplex PCR reads. The repertoire holds 400,000 or so distinct CDR3 sequences, less than 25% seen once, with around 21% in the top ten. Study results and limitations: Among persistent patients, a larger number of public clonotypes were shared (about 3,000) than among newly diagnosed patients (about 970).

The CDR3 is 11 amino acids. Trimming removed 4 bases from V and 7 bases from J, with 7 bases in between. Germline assignment: CDR1 SQVTM and CDR2 ANQGSEA. The material was peripheral blood mononuclear cells (PBMCs), obtained when the disease was refractory, from a patient treated with antithyroid drugs. The V gene is TRBV29-1, the J gene TRBJ2-2; D uncertain. This clonotype originated in a female donor with Graves disease. CDR3 amino acids: CSVALVGELFF. The CDR3 bases are TGCAGCGTTGCGCTGGTCGGGGAGCTGTTTTTT.